These 21 T cell receptor beta chains were all obtained from the same sample, sequenced in a study of blood T cells in healthy people across ages. Through a sample-barcoded 5' primer and a J-beta primer mix, a second PCR was run for roughly 7 to 11 cycles. TCRdb ran MiXCR on the 5' RACE reads and lists one entry per CDR3 protein. The sample has about 1.5 million distinct CDR3 sequences, roughly two fifths seen once. The sequenced sample was blood. Receptor source: a woman aged 18-30 years in good health.

This chain links TRBV7-2 with TRBJ2-2; 7 positions match TRBD1. Germline loops: CDR1 SGHTA, CDR2 FQGNSA. CDR3 length: 15 residues. V lost 5 bases to trimming and J lost 6 bases; unmatched junction nucleotides: 9. CDR3 DNA sequence: TGTGCCAGCAGCAGACCGGACAGGACCCCCGGGGAGCTGTTTTTT. It encodes CASSRPDRTPGELFF.

The chain carries TRBV4-3 and TRBJ2-2; either TRBD1 or TRBD2 may supply D (5 bases each). Trimming took 0 bases from V and 2 from J, leaving 13 bases between them. Germline CDR1 reads LGHNA; CDR2 reads YSLEER. The CDR3 consists of 17 residues. CDR3 DNA sequence: TGCGCCAGCAGCCAAGATCCCGGGACCTTAAACACCGGGGAGCTGTTTTTT. It codes for CASSQDPGTLNTGELFF.

This clonotype was seen a handful of times. The chain combines TRBV7-2 with TRBJ2-5; 10 bases line up with TRBD2. V lost 5 bases and J lost 2; bases outside the gene matches: 5. The germline CDR1 and CDR2 sequences are SGHTA and FQGNSA. This CDR3 contains 15 residues. The CDR3 is CASSPPAGGQETQYF. The CDR3 DNA sequence: TGTGCCAGCAGCCCACCAGCGGGGGGGCAAGAGACCCAGTACTTC.

This clonotype has more than one count but fewer than ten. The chain recombines TRBV10-3 with TRBJ1-1, with D tentatively TRBD1 (5 bases). The CDR3 length is 12 residues. Germline loops: CDR1 ENHRY, CDR2 SYGVKD. The CDR3 DNA reads TGTGCTATCGGGGCCACTTCCACTGAAGCTTTCTTT. Translation: CAIGATSTEAFF.

The chain combines TRBV5-6 with TRBJ2-7; D is possibly TRBD1 or TRBD2 (5 bases each). The DNA end favors TRBJ2-5, so the J call may be wrong. Germline V lookup: CDR1 SGHDT, CDR2 YYEEEE. The CDR3 is 15 residues long. The CDR3 here is CASSFGGNPGGTQYF. The CDR3 DNA sequence: TGTGCCAGCAGCTTTGGGGGAAACCCAGGCGGGACCCAGTACTTC.

This clonotype was seen more than once but under ten times. This chain joins TRBV20-1 and TRBJ2-7; D possibly corresponds to TRBD2 (6 bases). V was cut by 5 bases and J by 4 bases, with 18 bases left in between. The CDR3 loop spans 14 amino acids. Germline V gives CDR1 DFQATT, CDR2 SNEGSKA (reference sequence). CDR3 DNA sequence: TGCAGTGCTCGGGACTTCCACAAAGGGTACGAGCAGTACTTC. This translates into CSARDFHKGYEQYF.

J is TRBJ2-1 and V is TRBV12-3 or TRBV12-4; D call uncertain. The last part of the DNA fits TRBJ2-7 better; the J call may be wrong. The CDR3 is made up of 15 amino acids. The CDR3 DNA sequence: TGTGCCAGCAGTTTATTACCAAGCTCCTACAATGAGCAGTACTTC. Encoded protein: CASSLLPSSYNEQYF.

Points on this clonotype: A junction end diverges from the germline sequence, so it may reflect a read error. The chain joins TRBV20-1 to TRBJ2-3; TRBD2 matches 7 bases. The CDR3 sequence is 13 residues long. The germline V gene has CDR1 DFQATT and CDR2 SNEGSKA (reference sequence). The CDR3 bases are TGCAATGCTAGTCGGGAGGTCACAGATACGCAGTATTTT. This translates into CNASREVTDTQYF.

This clonotype occurred a few times. The V gene is TRBV6-5, the J gene TRBJ1-2; TRBD1 matches 7 bases. The CDR3 has 14 residues. CDR1 is MNHEY, CDR2 SVGAGI, per germline. Germline trimming cut 4 bases from V and 2 bases from J; bases unmatched to any gene: 4. CDR3 DNA: TGTGCCAGCAGTTCAGGGGGACTAAACTATGGCTACACCTTC. Encoded protein: CASSSGGLNYGYTF.

The chain carries TRBV20-1 and TRBJ1-3; 8 bases map to TRBD1. This CDR3 has 15 amino acids. Unmatched junction bases numbered 8, after V lost 3 bases and J lost 4 bases. The germline V gene encodes CDR1 DFQATT and CDR2 SNEGSKA (reference sequence). The CDR3 sequence: CSARAPGGIGNTIYF. The CDR3 coding sequence is TGCAGTGCTAGGGCACCAGGGGGCATAGGAAACACCATATATTTT.

This clonotype was seen a handful of times. V is TRBV20-1 and J is TRBJ2-1; the D gene is possibly TRBD2 (6 bases). This CDR3 is built from 15 residues. V was shortened by 5 bases and J by 6 bases, with 20 bases between the two germline ends. From germline, CDR1 is DFQATT and CDR2 SNEGSKA (reference sequence). CDR3 DNA sequence: TGCAGTGCTGGCTCTCGGACGGGAGTATCCAATGAGCAGTTCTTC. Translated, it gives CSAGSRTGVSNEQFF.

This chain joins TRBV7-2 and TRBJ1-1, with a weak D call TRBD1 (5 bases). Looked up from germline, CDR1 is SGHTA and CDR2 is FQGNSA. V was pared by 2 bases and J by 0 bases, with 10 bases between. The CDR3 extends over 15 amino acids. CDR3 sequence: CASSLWGTLNTEAFF. The CDR3 bases are TGTGCCAGCAGCTTATGGGGCACACTGAACACTGAAGCTTTCTTT.

This chain links TRBV7-2 with TRBJ2-2; D might be TRBD1 or TRBD2, each matching 5 bases. The CDR3 has 17 amino acids. Germline values: CDR1 SGHTA, CDR2 FQGNSA. The V end lost 5 bases, the J end lost 4 bases, and 20 bases lay between the germline ends. CDR3 sequence reads: CASSIEFWGIGTGELFF. Here the CDR3 DNA reads TGTGCCAGCAGCATAGAGTTTTGGGGGATCGGCACCGGGGAGCTGTTTTTT.

The chain couples TRBV10-3 to TRBJ1-5; D may be TRBD1 (5 bases). CDR1 ENHRY and CDR2 SYGVKD come from the germline V gene. The V end lost 2 bases, the J end lost 4 bases, and 9 bases lay between the germline ends. The CDR3 runs 14 residues. The DNA of the CDR3 is TGTGCCATCAGTGAGATGGGGGGGAATCAGCCCCAGCATTTT. It is translated as CAISEMGGNQPQHF.

This clonotype has just a few counts. This chain's CDR3 is CASSWSQSYEQYF. The CDR3 region has the DNA TGTGCCAGCAGTTGGTCTCAGTCCTACGAGCAGTACTTC. The chain links TRBV27 to TRBJ2-7; D ambiguous. V was clipped by 4 bases and J by 1 base, with 8 bases between them. This CDR3 comprises 13 residues. From germline, CDR1 is MNHEY and CDR2 SMNVEV (reference sequence).

J is TRBJ1-1 and V is TRBV7-8; D uncertain. V lost 5 bases and J 1 base, leaving 14 bases between the germline ends. CDR3 length equals 15 residues. Looked up from germline, CDR1 is SGHVS and CDR2 is FQNEAQ. This CDR3 is CASSQKQVKNTEAFF. CDR3 DNA sequence: TGTGCCAGCAGCCAGAAACAAGTGAAGAACACTGAAGCTTTCTTT.

The table lists this clonotype with a few counts. This chain links TRBV7-2 with TRBJ2-7; 7 bases agree with TRBD2. Germline V gene data show CDR1 as SGHTA and CDR2 as FQGNSA. The CDR3 contains 14 residues. J lost 3 bases, V lost 0 bases, and 2 bases had no gene match. CDR3 coding DNA: TGTGCCAGCAGCTTAGCGCCTAGCGGCTACGAGCAGTACTTC. Translated: CASSLAPSGYEQYF.

This clonotype was counted at least ten times. The rearrangement joins TRBV27 to TRBJ2-7, with D possibly matching TRBD2 (5 bases). The CDR3 is 14 amino acids. The germline V gene has CDR1 MNHEY and CDR2 SMNVEV (reference sequence). V was pared by 3 bases and J by 0 bases, with 9 bases between. CDR3 DNA sequence: TGTGCCAGCAGTTTTGTTGGGAGCTCCTACGAGCAGTACTTC. As protein: CASSFVGSSYEQYF.

This clonotype was counted between two and nine times. This sequence joins TRBV20-1 and TRBJ1-2, with D possibly being TRBD1 (6 bases). The germline gives CDR1 DFQATT, CDR2 SNEGSKA (reference sequence). Trimming pared 7 bases from V and 2 bases from J, leaving 14 bases between. This CDR3 comprises 13 residues. In DNA, the CDR3 is TGCAGTGGGGTGTGGACAGAGAACTATGGCTACACCTTC. Translation: CSGVWTENYGYTF.

The chain joins TRBV29-1 to TRBJ2-7, with D possibly called TRBD1 or TRBD2 (5 bases each). In germline, CDR1 is SQVTM, CDR2 ANQGSEA. The CDR3 sequence is 13 residues long. Trimming took 6 bases from V and 3 from J, leaving 15 bases between them. Here the CDR3 DNA reads TGCAGCGTAACGGGACGACTAAACTACGAGCAGTACTTC. It encodes CSVTGRLNYEQYF.

V usage is TRBV24-1 and J usage is TRBJ1-2; 7 bases agree with TRBD1. The CDR3 has 14 residues. J lost 5 bases, V lost 7 bases, and 9 bases had no gene match. Germline V gives CDR1 KGHDR, CDR2 SFDVKD. CDR3 protein: CATSETGVGYGYTF. CDR3 nucleotide sequence: TGTGCCACCAGCGAAACAGGGGTAGGTTATGGCTACACCTTC.